Listed here are 30 T cell receptor beta chains from one sample, sequenced in a study of blood T cell repertoires in COVID-19. TCRdb's copy holds only in-frame clones and misses some; the assay was immunoSEQ multiplex PCR. The table lists 170,000 or so clones, more than 70% of them singletons. Sequenced input: peripheral blood. The receptors originated from a man aged 50 to 59 with active or convalescent COVID-19.

The chain carries TRBV6-5 and TRBJ2-7, with D tentatively TRBD2 (5 bases). Germline CDR1 is MNHEY and CDR2 is SVGAGI. This CDR3 is built from 14 residues. Trimming cost V 2 bases and J 1 base, with 9 bases left between them. The CDR3 here is CASSYVGISYEQYF. CDR3 bases: TGTGCCAGCAGTTACGTCGGGATTTCCTACGAGCAGTACTTC.

This sequence joins TRBV13 and TRBJ1-3; 9 nucleotides line up with TRBD1. This CDR3 has 16 amino acids. Losses at the gene ends were 2 bases for V and 3 bases for J; bases not matched to a gene: 5. In germline, CDR1 is PRHDT, CDR2 FYEKMQ (reference sequence). The CDR3 spells CASSLRVGQGGNTIYF. In DNA form, the CDR3 reads TGTGCCAGCAGCTTAAGGGTGGGACAGGGTGGAAACACCATATATTTT.

This chain joins TRBV7-8 and TRBJ2-2; 11 bases agree with TRBD2. J lost 4 bases, V lost 5 bases, and 6 bases had no gene match. Germline V CDR1 and CDR2: SGHVS, FQNEAQ. The CDR3 covers 16 residues. CDR3 protein: CASSTLAGGVTGELFF. CDR3 nucleotides: TGTGCCAGCAGCACTTTAGCGGGGGGGGTCACCGGGGAGCTGTTTTTT.

The chain combines TRBV7-2 with TRBJ2-2, with 11 bases identical to TRBD1. J gave up 0 bases and V 1 base, and 4 bases lay outside the gene matches. This CDR3 has 18 amino acids. CDR1 and CDR2 from the germline V gene are SGHTA and FQGNSA. The CDR3 DNA reads as TGTGCCAGCAGCTTAGAGGGACAGGGGGTCGCGAACACCGGGGAGCTGTTTTTT. Protein sequence: CASSLEGQGVANTGELFF.

V and J are TRBV3-1 (or the pseudogene TRBV3-2) and TRBJ1-5, with 12 bases identical to TRBD1. The ends lost 5 bases at V and 5 bases at J; junction bases unmatched: 4. The length of the CDR3 is 15 residues. Germline V gene data show CDR1 as LGHDT and CDR2 as YNNKEL (reference sequence). CDR3 in DNA: TGTGCCAGCAGCGTTGGGACAGGGGGCTATCAGCCCCAGCATTTT. This translates into CASSVGTGGYQPQHF.

The rearrangement uses TRBV10-3 and TRBJ1-2; no clear D gene. Trimming removed 5 bases at V and 8 bases at J, with 15 bases between. This CDR3 comprises 13 residues. Germline-derived CDR1 and CDR2 are ENHRY and SYGVKD. Here the CDR3 DNA reads TGTGCCATCAGTAGCGAGGGAGCTTGGGGCTACACCTTC. Protein sequence: CAISSEGAWGYTF.

This clone showed up just a few times. This chain links TRBV6-5 with TRBJ1-2; 7 nucleotides match TRBD1. The CDR3 is 13 amino acids. Looked up from germline, CDR1 is MNHEY and CDR2 is SVGAGI. Trimming at V came to 7 bases and at J to 4 bases, leaving 6 bases not matched to a gene. DNA of the CDR3: TGTGCCAGCAAACCGACAGGGATCTATGGCTACACCTTC. It specifies CASKPTGIYGYTF.

V is TRBV6-5 and J is TRBJ1-4; no reliable D call. Germline V gives CDR1 MNHEY, CDR2 SVGAGI. The V and J ends lost 4 bases and 0 bases respectively, with 9 bases between them. This CDR3 region has 15 residues. The CDR3 coding sequence is TGTGCCAGCAGTTCGGAGGTAGCAACTAATGAAAAACTGTTTTTT. Translating it yields CASSSEVATNEKLFF.

This clone appeared a few times. V usage is TRBV29-1 and J usage is TRBJ1-1; D perhaps matches TRBD1 (6 bases). Looked up from germline, CDR1 is SQVTM and CDR2 is ANQGSEA. This CDR3 is 13 amino acids long. V shed 7 bases and J shed 1 base, with 13 bases lying between them. For the CDR3, the DNA is TGCAGCGGTACGACAGGTGGGAACACTGAAGCTTTCTTT. Amino acid sequence: CSGTTGGNTEAFF.

This clone occurred once. This chain joins TRBV6-2 or TRBV6-3 and TRBJ1-6, with TRBD1 identical over 9 bases. Germline trimming cut 1 base from V and 9 bases from J; bases unmatched to any gene: 1. CDR1 is MNHEY, CDR2 SVGEGT, per germline. This CDR3 region has 14 residues. Here the CDR3 DNA reads TGTGCCAGCAGTTACTTGGACAGGGGTTCACCCCTCCACTTT. It specifies CASSYLDRGSPLHF.

The V gene is TRBV6-6, the J gene TRBJ1-5, with TRBD1 matching 7 bases. CDR1 and CDR2 (germline): MNHNY, SVGAGI (reference sequence). This CDR3 has 15 residues. With V trimmed by 6 bases and J by 0 bases, 5 bases remained unmatched. The CDR3 sequence: CASRGGQNSNQPQHF. The DNA of the CDR3 is TGTGCCAGCAGGGGGGGACAGAATAGCAATCAGCCCCAGCATTTT.

The CDR3 loop is CASPYHVGGSSPLHF. In DNA form, the CDR3 reads TGTGCCAGCCCCTATCACGTGGGGGGAAGCTCACCCCTCCACTTT. This chain connects TRBV6-6 to TRBJ1-6; D might be TRBD1 (5 bases). Between the trimmed V and J ends, which lost 8 bases and 10 bases, there was a span of 21 bases. CDR1 MNHNY and CDR2 SVGAGI come from the germline V gene (reference sequence). The CDR3 runs to 15 residues.

This chain links TRBV25-1 with TRBJ1-2; the D gene is possibly TRBD1 (6 bases). The CDR3 runs 13 residues. Trimming took off 5 bases at V and 3 bases at J, with 10 bases between the two ends. CDR1 is MGHDK and CDR2 is SYGVNS in the germline V gene. The CDR3 bases are TGTGCCAGCAGTTGGGGACAAGACTATGGCTACACCTTC. Residues: CASSWGQDYGYTF.

The chain has TRBV4-1 and TRBJ2-5; possible D gene TRBD2, 6 bases. Trimming pared 4 bases from V and 4 bases from J, leaving 16 bases between. Germline loops: CDR1 MGHRA, CDR2 YSYEKL. The CDR3 totals 15 residues. The CDR3 DNA sequence: TGCGCCAGCAGCCCAGGGACTCCTACCCGAGAGACCCAGTACTTC. Its protein is CASSPGTPTRETQYF.

This chain links TRBV12-3 or TRBV12-4 with TRBJ1-6; no definite D call. The CDR3 spans 13 residues. V was pared by 1 base and J by 13 bases, with 11 bases between. In nucleotides, the CDR3 is TGTGCCAGCAGTTTAGGAGACATGTTCCCCCTCCACTTT. It is translated as CASSLGDMFPLHF.

This chain links TRBV7-3 with TRBJ1-4, with a tentative D call TRBD1 (5 bases). CDR3 length: 18 amino acids. CDR1 and CDR2 from the germline V gene are SGHTA and FQGTGA. Trimming cost V 5 bases and J 4 bases, with 23 bases left between them. CDR3 loop: CASSPGPRGANNNEKLFF. Written as DNA, the CDR3 is TGTGCCAGCAGCCCGGGTCCTAGGGGCGCAAACAATAATGAAAAACTGTTTTTT.

The chain uses TRBV28 and TRBJ2-7; D is perhaps TRBD2 (6 bases). The germline V and J ends were trimmed by 5 bases and 0 bases, with 17 bases remaining between them. This CDR3 comprises 16 residues. Germline CDR1 and CDR2: MDHEN and SYDVKM. As DNA, the CDR3 is TGTGCCAGCAGTACGCCCGGAGCGGGCGGCTCCTACGAGCAGTACTTC. It yields the protein CASSTPGAGGSYEQYF.

The chain joins TRBV5-1 to TRBJ2-1; the match to TRBD2 covers 8 bases. V was pared by 0 bases and J by 0 bases, with 8 bases of the junction left unmatched. CDR3 length: 18 amino acids. Germline V gene data show CDR1 as SGHRS and CDR2 as YFSETQ. CDR3 DNA sequence: TGCGCCAGCAGCTTGGCCGGGGTAGCGGGAAGCTCCTACAATGAGCAGTTCTTC. It specifies CASSLAGVAGSSYNEQFF.

The V and J genes are TRBV28 and TRBJ1-4; a weak D match, TRBD1 (6 bases). Germline V gives CDR1 MDHEN, CDR2 SYDVKM. The CDR3 spans 16 residues. V was shortened by 5 bases and J by 5 bases, with 18 bases between the two germline ends. This CDR3 reads CASSLPGHITNEKLFF. Written as DNA, the CDR3 is TGTGCCAGCAGTCTACCGGGACATATAACGAATGAAAAACTGTTTTTT.

V is TRBV19 and J is TRBJ1-2; TRBD1 might be the D (6 bases). The CDR3 has 13 residues. The germline CDR1 and CDR2 sequences are LNHDA and SQIVND (reference sequence). Trimming cost V 4 bases and J 5 bases, with 11 bases left between them. The CDR3 reads CASSKGQGYGYTF. As DNA, the CDR3 is TGTGCCAGTAGTAAGGGCCAGGGGTATGGCTACACCTTC.

V and J are TRBV24-1 and TRBJ2-3; 7 nucleotides agree with TRBD2. Germline values: CDR1 KGHDR, CDR2 SFDVKD. CDR3 size: 15 residues. Trimming at V came to 3 bases and at J to 5 bases, leaving 7 bases not matched to a gene. The CDR3 here is CATSDGFWGGDTQYF. Written as DNA, the CDR3 is TGTGCCACCAGTGATGGCTTCTGGGGGGGAGATACGCAGTATTTT.

The rearrangement uses TRBV6-5 and TRBJ2-2; D may be TRBD2 (5 bases). The CDR3 extends over 15 amino acids. Trimming removed 8 bases at V and 5 bases at J, with 18 bases between. CDR1 and CDR2 (germline): MNHEY, SVGAGI. The CDR3 nucleotides are TGTGCCAGCGGAGGCGACATAGGGTTTACCGGGGAGCTGTTTTTT. Translation: CASGGDIGFTGELFF.

This chain connects TRBV29-1 to TRBJ1-1; D is possibly TRBD1 (5 bases). This CDR3 region has 13 residues. Trimming stripped 7 bases from V and 2 bases from J, with 14 bases between. CDR1 is SQVTM, CDR2 ANQGSEA, per germline. The CDR3 nucleotides read TGCAGCGCCACCAGGCGGGGCAACACTGAAGCTTTCTTT. It yields the protein CSATRRGNTEAFF.

This clone was observed a single time. The gene calls are TRBV7-9 and TRBJ1-2; D uncertain. The CDR3 has 15 residues. With 1 base removed from V and 0 bases from J, the gap between germline ends came to 9 bases. The germline CDR1 and CDR2 sequences are SEHNR and FQNEAQ (reference sequence). For the CDR3, the DNA is TGTGCCAGCAGCTTAGTGGGCGAACCTAACTATGGCTACACCTTC. This encodes CASSLVGEPNYGYTF.

The V gene is TRBV5-1, the J gene TRBJ2-3; 9 bases agree with TRBD1. With 4 bases clipped from V and 3 bases from J, the junction kept 3 bases outside the gene matches. The CDR3 runs 14 residues. Germline-derived CDR1 and CDR2 are SGHRS and YFSETQ. The CDR3 here is CASSGTGFTDTQYF. CDR3 bases: TGCGCCAGCAGCGGGACAGGGTTTACAGATACGCAGTATTTT.

This rearrangement joins TRBV19 to TRBJ2-3, with 16 bases aligning to TRBD2. From germline, CDR1 is LNHDA and CDR2 SQIVND (reference sequence). V shed 3 bases, J shed 3 bases, and the junction held 0 bases outside the gene matches. The CDR3 totals 16 residues. The CDR3, as DNA: TGTGCCAGTAGTATGGGACTAGCGGGAGGGACAGATACGCAGTATTTT. It encodes CASSMGLAGGTDTQYF.

This sequence joins TRBV3-1 (or the pseudogene TRBV3-2) and TRBJ2-7, with 10 positions matching TRBD2. Germline CDR1 LGHDT, CDR2 YNNKEL (reference sequence). The CDR3 covers 15 residues. Trimming removed 5 bases from V and 6 bases from J; junction bases left unmatched: 10. This chain's CDR3 is CASSSLNSGRPEQYF. The DNA for the CDR3 is TGTGCCAGCAGCTCCCTTAATAGCGGGAGGCCCGAGCAGTACTTC.

The V call is TRBV5-1, the J call TRBJ2-1, with a tentative D call TRBD1 (6 bases). This CDR3 region has 16 residues. Per the germline V gene, CDR1 is SGHRS and CDR2 is YFSETQ. The V gene lost 3 bases and the J gene lost 1 base, with 14 bases spanning the gap. The CDR3 sequence is CASSSQQGRSYNEQFF. Written as DNA, the CDR3 is TGCGCCAGCAGCTCGCAACAGGGTAGGTCCTACAATGAGCAGTTCTTC.

This chain joins TRBV6-1 and TRBJ2-7, with D hard to call. V lost 3 bases and J 3 bases, leaving 3 bases between the germline ends. There are 11 residues in the CDR3. Germline assignment: CDR1 MNHNS and CDR2 SASEGT. CDR3 sequence: CASSDYYEQYF. The CDR3 nucleotides read TGTGCCAGCAGTGATTACTACGAGCAGTACTTC.

The chain couples TRBV28 to TRBJ2-3, with D maybe TRBD2 (6 bases). The V end lost 2 bases, the J end lost 0 bases, and 18 bases lay between the germline ends. CDR3 size: 18 residues. Germline CDR1 MDHEN, CDR2 SYDVKM. Here the CDR3 reads CASSLHTSSASSTDTQYF. The CDR3 DNA is TGTGCCAGCAGTTTACACACCTCTAGCGCTTCTAGCACAGATACGCAGTATTTT.